This T cell receptor (beta chain) was found in a study of blood T cell repertoires in COVID-19. Study overall: COVID-19 samples from acute and convalescent phases originated in the United States, Italy and Spain. T cells, B-cell-depleted T cells, or PBMCs provided the cDNA or gDNA that served as material.

Original handling: Nucleated cell counts were estimated from reference gene primer amplification. Profiling relied on immunoSEQ multiplex PCR, and the TCRdb table lists in-frame clones only, not all of them. V, J and clone size reflect that table, while D and trimming were determined from the DNA. The data contain around 39,000 clones, less than 85% of them singletons. Sequencing was done on a sample of peripheral blood. The sequence was collected from a woman aged 70-85 years with acute or convalescent COVID-19.

CDR3 sequence (DNA): TGTGCCAGCTCACCTAGGGAGGGGGCCTATAATTCACCCCTCCACTTT. Protein: CASSPREGAYNSPLHF. The genes are TRBV18 and TRBJ1-6; D might be TRBD1 (6 bases). Germline V gene lookup returns CDR1 KGHSH and CDR2 LQKENI. The CDR3 runs 16 residues. Trimming stripped 3 bases from V and 2 bases from J, with 11 bases between.